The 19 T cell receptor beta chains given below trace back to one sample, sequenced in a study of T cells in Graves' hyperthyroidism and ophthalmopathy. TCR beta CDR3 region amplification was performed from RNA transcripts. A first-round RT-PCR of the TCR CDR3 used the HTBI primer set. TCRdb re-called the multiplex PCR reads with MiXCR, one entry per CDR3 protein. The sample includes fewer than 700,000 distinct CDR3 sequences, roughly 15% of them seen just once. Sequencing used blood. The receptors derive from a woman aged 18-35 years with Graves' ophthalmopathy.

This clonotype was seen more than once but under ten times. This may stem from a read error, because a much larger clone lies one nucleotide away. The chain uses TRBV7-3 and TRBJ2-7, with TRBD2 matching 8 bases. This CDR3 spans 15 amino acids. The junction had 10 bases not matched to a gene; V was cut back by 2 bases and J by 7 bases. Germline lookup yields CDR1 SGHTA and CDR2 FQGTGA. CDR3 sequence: CASSLGYSGGNEQYF. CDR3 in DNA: TGTGCCAGCAGCTTAGGCTACTCGGGGGGGAATGAGCAGTACTTC.

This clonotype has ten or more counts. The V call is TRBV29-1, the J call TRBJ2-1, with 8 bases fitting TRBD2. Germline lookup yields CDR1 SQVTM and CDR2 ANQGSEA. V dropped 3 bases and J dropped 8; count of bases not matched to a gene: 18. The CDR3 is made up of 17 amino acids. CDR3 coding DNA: TGCAGCGTTGAGGGCAGGGGAGGACGGGAGGGCCCCGATGAGCAGTTCTTC. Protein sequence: CSVEGRGGREGPDEQFF.

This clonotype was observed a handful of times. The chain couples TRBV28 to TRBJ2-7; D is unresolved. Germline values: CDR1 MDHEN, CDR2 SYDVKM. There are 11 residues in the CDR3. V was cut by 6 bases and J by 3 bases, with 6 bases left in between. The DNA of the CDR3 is TGTGCCAGCAGGGTTAACTACGAGCAGTACTTC. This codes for CASRVNYEQYF.

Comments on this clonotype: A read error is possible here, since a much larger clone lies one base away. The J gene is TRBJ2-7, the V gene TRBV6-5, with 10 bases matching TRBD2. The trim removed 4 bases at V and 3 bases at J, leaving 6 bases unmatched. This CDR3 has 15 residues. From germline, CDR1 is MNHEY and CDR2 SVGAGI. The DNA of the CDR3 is TGTGCCAGCAGTTCCTGGACTAGCGGCTACTACGAGCAGTACTTC. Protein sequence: CASSSWTSGYYEQYF.

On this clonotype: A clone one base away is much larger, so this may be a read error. The CDR3 region is CSAPLFDDEQFF. In DNA, the CDR3 is TGCAGCGCCCCGTTGTTCGACGATGAGCAGTTCTTC. V and J are TRBV29-1 and TRBJ2-1; D is unclear. The ends were cut back, 7 bases at V and 8 bases at J, with 15 bases in the middle. CDR3 length equals 12 residues. The V gene's germline CDR1 is SQVTM and CDR2 ANQGSEA.

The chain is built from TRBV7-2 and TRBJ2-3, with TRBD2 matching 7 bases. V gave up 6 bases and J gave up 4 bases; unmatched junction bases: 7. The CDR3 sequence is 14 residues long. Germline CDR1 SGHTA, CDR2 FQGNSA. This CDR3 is CASRGSGGPDTQYF. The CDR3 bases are TGTGCCAGCAGAGGTTCGGGGGGTCCAGATACGCAGTATTTT.

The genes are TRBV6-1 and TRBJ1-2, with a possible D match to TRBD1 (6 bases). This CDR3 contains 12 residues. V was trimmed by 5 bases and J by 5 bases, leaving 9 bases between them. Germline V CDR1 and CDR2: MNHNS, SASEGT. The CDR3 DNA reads TGTGCCAGCAGTACGGACAGATATGGCTACACCTTC. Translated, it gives CASSTDRYGYTF.

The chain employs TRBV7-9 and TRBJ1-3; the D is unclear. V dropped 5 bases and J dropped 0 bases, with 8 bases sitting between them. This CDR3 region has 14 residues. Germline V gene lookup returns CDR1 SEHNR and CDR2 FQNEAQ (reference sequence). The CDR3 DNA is TGTGCCAGCAGCCCTTCCGTCTCTGGAAACACCATATATTTT. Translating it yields CASSPSVSGNTIYF.

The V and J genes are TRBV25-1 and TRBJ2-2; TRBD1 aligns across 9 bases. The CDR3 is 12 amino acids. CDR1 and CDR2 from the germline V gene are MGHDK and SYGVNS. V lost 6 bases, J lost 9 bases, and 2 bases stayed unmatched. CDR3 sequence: CASRDRGRELFF. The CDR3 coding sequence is TGTGCCAGCAGGGACAGGGGACGGGAGCTGTTTTTT.

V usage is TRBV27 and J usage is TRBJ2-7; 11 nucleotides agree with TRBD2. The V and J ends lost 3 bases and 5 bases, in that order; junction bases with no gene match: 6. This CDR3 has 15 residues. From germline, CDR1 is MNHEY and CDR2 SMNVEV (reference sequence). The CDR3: CASSFATSGSNEQYF. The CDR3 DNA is TGTGCCAGCAGTTTCGCAACTAGCGGGAGTAACGAGCAGTACTTC.

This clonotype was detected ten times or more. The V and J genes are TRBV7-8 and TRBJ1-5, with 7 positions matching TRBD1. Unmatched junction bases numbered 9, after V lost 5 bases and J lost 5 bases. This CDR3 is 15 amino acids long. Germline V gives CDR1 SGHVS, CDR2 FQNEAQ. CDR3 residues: CASSARTGYYQPQHF. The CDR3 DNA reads TGTGCCAGCAGCGCCCGGACAGGCTATTATCAGCCCCAGCATTTT.

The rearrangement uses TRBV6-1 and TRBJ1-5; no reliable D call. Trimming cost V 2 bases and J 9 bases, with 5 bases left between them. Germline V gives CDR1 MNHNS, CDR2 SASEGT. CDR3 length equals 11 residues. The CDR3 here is CASSELGPQHF. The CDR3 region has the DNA TGTGCCAGCAGTGAATTGGGGCCCCAGCATTTT.

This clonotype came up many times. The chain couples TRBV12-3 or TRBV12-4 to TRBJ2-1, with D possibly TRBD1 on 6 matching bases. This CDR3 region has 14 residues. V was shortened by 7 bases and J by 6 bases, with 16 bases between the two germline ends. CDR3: CASNLMGAANEQFF. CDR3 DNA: TGTGCCAGCAACCTAATGGGGGCGGCCAATGAGCAGTTCTTC.

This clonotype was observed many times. CDR3 sequence reads: CSARDPFPRLLSTDTQYF. The CDR3 DNA follows: TGCAGTGCTAGAGATCCCTTCCCCAGGCTACTTAGCACAGATACGCAGTATTTT. V usage is TRBV20-1 and J usage is TRBJ2-3; unclear D gene. CDR1 DFQATT and CDR2 SNEGSKA come from the germline V gene (reference sequence). The CDR3 contains 18 residues. The V and J ends lost 0 bases and 0 bases respectively, with 19 bases between them.

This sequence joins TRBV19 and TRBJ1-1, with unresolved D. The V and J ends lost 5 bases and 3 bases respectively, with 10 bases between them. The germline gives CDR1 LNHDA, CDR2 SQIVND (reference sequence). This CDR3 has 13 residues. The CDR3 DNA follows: TGTGCCAGTAGTCCTCACGTCGACACTGAAGCTTTCTTT. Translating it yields CASSPHVDTEAFF.

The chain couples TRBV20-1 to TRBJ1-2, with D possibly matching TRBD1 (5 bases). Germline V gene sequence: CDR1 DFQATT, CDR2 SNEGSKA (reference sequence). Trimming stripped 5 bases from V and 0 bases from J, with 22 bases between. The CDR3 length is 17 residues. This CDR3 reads CSAGADLGKVSNYGYTF. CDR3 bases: TGCAGTGCTGGGGCCGACCTAGGCAAGGTTTCTAACTATGGCTACACCTTC.

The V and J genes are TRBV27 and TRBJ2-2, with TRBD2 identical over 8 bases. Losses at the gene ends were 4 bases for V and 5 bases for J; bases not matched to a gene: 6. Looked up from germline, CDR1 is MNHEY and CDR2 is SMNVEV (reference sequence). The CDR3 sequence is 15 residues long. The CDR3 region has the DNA TGTGCCAGCAGTTCTCCGGGACTAGGGACCGGGGAGCTGTTTTTT. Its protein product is CASSSPGLGTGELFF.

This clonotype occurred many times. The CDR3 sequence is CAWSMMTDNEQFF. In DNA, the CDR3 is TGTGCCTGGAGTATGATGACAGACAATGAGCAGTTCTTC. V and J are TRBV30 and TRBJ2-1; possible D gene TRBD1, 5 bases. Germline V gene sequence: CDR1 GTSNPN, CDR2 SVGIG (reference sequence). The CDR3 is 13 residues long. V gave up 2 bases and J gave up 5 bases, with 10 bases separating them.

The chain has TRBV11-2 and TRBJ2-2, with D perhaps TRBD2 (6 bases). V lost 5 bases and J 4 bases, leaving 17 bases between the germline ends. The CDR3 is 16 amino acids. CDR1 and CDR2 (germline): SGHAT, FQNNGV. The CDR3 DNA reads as TGTGCCAGCAGCCTAGGAGATAGCGGCACCACCGGGGAGCTGTTTTTT. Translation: CASSLGDSGTTGELFF.